The source of this T cell receptor (beta chain) is a study of OX40 agonist ivuxolimab in advanced cancers. Overall study: A male proportion of over 75% was recorded, with mean age approximately 57 years and range roughly 23 to 85.

The CDR3 extends over 14 amino acids. CDR1 and CDR2 (germline): WSHSY, SAAADI. Deletions cut 2 bases from V and 8 bases from J, with 15 bases between. The study, taken as a whole, reports: Relative to CD4+ cells, CD8+ T cells on average had more expanded clones.

Clones were read by immunoSEQ multiplex PCR, and TCRdb kept only the in-frame ones, dropping some. The sample has some 37,000 clones, 82% seen once. About this clone itself: Its antigen is still unknown.

Source: CD4+ or CD8+ T cells sorted from blood, taken in a trial of the OX40 agonist ivuxolimab. The receptor's source is an adult with an advanced solid tumor such as melanoma, head and neck, liver or kidney cancer. The rearrangement links TRBV10-2 to TRBJ1-2; perhaps TRBD1 as D (6 bases). CDR3 region: CASSEATGLWGYTF. The DNA for the CDR3 is TGCGCCAGCAGTGAGGCGACAGGCCTCTGGGGCTACACCTTC.